Below, 12 T cell receptor beta chains from the same sample are listed, as sequenced in a study of CD8 T cells in ankylosing spondylitis. TCRdb re-analysed the 5' RACE reads in MiXCR, keeping a single row per CDR3 protein. Among about 240,000 distinct CDR3 sequences listed, approximately 12% were seen once. Sequenced material: blood, either unsorted or a sorted T cell fraction (not recorded which). Source of these receptors: a male donor with ankylosing spondylitis or in good health (not recorded which).

The chain has TRBV12-3 or TRBV12-4 and TRBJ2-1, with D possibly matching TRBD1 (5 bases). The CDR3 length is 16 residues. The V end lost 1 base, the J end lost 0 bases, and 10 bases lay between the germline ends. The CDR3 sequence is CASSLEQASSYNEQFF. In DNA form, the CDR3 reads TGTGCCAGCAGTTTAGAACAGGCCAGCTCCTACAATGAGCAGTTCTTC.

In this sample, this clonotype turned up a few times. The V gene is TRBV5-6, the J gene TRBJ1-1; no definite D call. V lost 4 bases and J 1 base, leaving 8 bases between the germline ends. The CDR3 has 13 residues. Germline V gene lookup returns CDR1 SGHDT and CDR2 YYEEEE. In nucleotides, the CDR3 is TGTGCCAGCAGCAACGGACCGAACACTGAAGCTTTCTTT. Translation gives CASSNGPNTEAFF.

This clonotype appeared a few times. The chain carries TRBV5-1 and TRBJ2-3, with 11 positions matching TRBD1. The CDR3 is 13 residues long. CDR1 is SGHRS and CDR2 is YFSETQ in the germline V gene. The V and J ends lost 7 bases and 3 bases, in that order; junction bases with no gene match: 1. This CDR3 reads CASGTGGTDTQYF. The CDR3 nucleotides are TGCGCCAGCGGGACAGGGGGAACAGATACGCAGTATTTT.

The CDR3 here is CASSYYSQDGYTF. The CDR3 bases are TGTGCCAGCAGTTACTACTCCCAGGATGGCTACACCTTC. V is TRBV6-2 or TRBV6-3 and J is TRBJ1-2; D is unresolved. This CDR3 region has 13 residues. Trimming removed 1 base from V and 6 bases from J, with 9 bases in between. CDR1 is MNHEY, CDR2 SVGEGT, per germline.

This clonotype has more than one count but fewer than ten. The chain is built from TRBV11-2 and TRBJ1-3; no clear D. Looked up from germline, CDR1 is SGHAT and CDR2 is FQNNGV. This CDR3 comprises 17 residues. V lost 2 bases to trimming and J lost 4 bases, with 18 bases between them. Here the CDR3 DNA reads TGTGCCAGCAGCTTATATAGCCGGATCGGGGAAGGAAACACCATATATTTT. This encodes CASSLYSRIGEGNTIYF.

At least ten counts were recorded for this clonotype. The genes are TRBV5-1 and TRBJ2-6; TRBD1 aligns across 8 bases. V was clipped by 4 bases and J by 0 bases; unmatched bases: 6. In germline, CDR1 is SGHRS, CDR2 YFSETQ. The length of the CDR3 is 17 residues. The CDR3 reads CASSVDRVTSGANVLTF. The CDR3 DNA is TGCGCCAGCAGCGTGGACAGGGTAACCTCTGGGGCCAACGTCCTGACTTTC.

The chain recombines TRBV7-9 with TRBJ2-7, with 8 nucleotides matching TRBD2. This CDR3 region has 17 residues. From germline, CDR1 is SEHNR and CDR2 FQNEAQ (reference sequence). The V segment lost 6 bases and the J segment 7 bases; nucleotides outside the gene matches: 20. The CDR3 DNA reads TGTGCCAGCAGGGACACTAGCGGACCTTCTCTCGGCTTGGAGCAGTACTTC. It yields the protein CASRDTSGPSLGLEQYF.

This clonotype showed up many times. The chain recombines TRBV20-1 with TRBJ2-7, with TRBD2 matching over 10 bases. The V gene's germline CDR1 is DFQATT and CDR2 SNEGSKA (reference sequence). The CDR3 runs 13 residues. V shed 6 bases and J 7 bases; nucleotides not matched to a gene: 9. For the CDR3, the DNA is TGCAGTGCCTCACGACTAGCGGGTTTTGAGCAGTACTTC. Its translation: CSASRLAGFEQYF.

This clonotype was detected ten times or more. The chain couples TRBV7-6 to TRBJ1-6; D remains ambiguous. Germline lookup yields CDR1 SGHVS and CDR2 FNYEAQ. V was clipped by 5 bases and J by 0 bases, with 20 bases between them. This CDR3 is built from 19 residues. The CDR3 DNA is TGTGCCAGCAGCGAACACCTCAGGTTTACCAGCTCCTATAATTCACCCCTCCACTTT. Translation: CASSEHLRFTSSYNSPLHF.

This clonotype has at least ten counts. This sequence joins TRBV28 and TRBJ2-2, with D possibly matching TRBD1 (6 bases). V gave up 9 bases and J gave up 6 bases, with 11 bases separating them. In germline, CDR1 is MDHEN, CDR2 SYDVKM. The CDR3 sequence is 12 residues long. CDR3 nucleotides: TGTGCCAGTACAGGGCGGGCCGGGGAGCTGTTTTTT. It specifies CASTGRAGELFF.

J is TRBJ2-7 and V is TRBV20-1, with 13 bases aligning to TRBD2. With V trimmed by 6 bases and J by 6 bases, 11 bases remained unmatched. Germline CDR1 DFQATT, CDR2 SNEGSKA (reference sequence). The CDR3 spans 15 residues. The CDR3 spells CSATKLAGGLSEQYF. CDR3 in DNA: TGCAGTGCGACGAAACTAGCGGGAGGGTTATCCGAGCAGTACTTC.

In this sample, this clonotype turned up a few times. The chain recombines TRBV20-1 with TRBJ2-5; D may be TRBD2 (5 bases). This CDR3 has 13 residues. CDR1 and CDR2 from the germline V gene are DFQATT and SNEGSKA (reference sequence). With 3 bases removed from V and 3 bases from J, the gap between germline ends came to 11 bases. CDR3 loop: CSARGLAKETQYF. The CDR3 DNA follows: TGCAGTGCTAGGGGATTAGCGAAAGAGACCCAGTACTTC.